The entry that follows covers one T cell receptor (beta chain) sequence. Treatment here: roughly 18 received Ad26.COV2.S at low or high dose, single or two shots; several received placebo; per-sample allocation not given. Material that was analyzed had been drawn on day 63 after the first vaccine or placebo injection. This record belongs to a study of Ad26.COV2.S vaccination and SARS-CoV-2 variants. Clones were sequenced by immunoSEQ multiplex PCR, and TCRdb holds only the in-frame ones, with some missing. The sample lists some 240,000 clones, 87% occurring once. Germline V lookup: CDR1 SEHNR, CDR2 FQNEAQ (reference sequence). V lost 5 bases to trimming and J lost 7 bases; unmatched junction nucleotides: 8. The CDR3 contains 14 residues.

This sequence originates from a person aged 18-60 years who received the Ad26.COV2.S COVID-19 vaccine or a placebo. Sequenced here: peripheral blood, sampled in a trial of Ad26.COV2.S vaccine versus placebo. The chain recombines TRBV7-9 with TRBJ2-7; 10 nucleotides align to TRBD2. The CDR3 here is CASSNSGGPGEQYF. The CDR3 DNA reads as TGTGCCAGCAGCAATAGCGGGGGGCCTGGGGAGCAGTACTTC.